The rows below give T cell receptor beta chains drawn from one sample of a study of CXCR3-negative and CXCR3-positive naive CD8 T cells. TCRdb re-called the 5' RACE reads; one entry per CDR3 protein, DNA not given. This table holds 70,000 to 95,000 distinct CDR3 sequences. The sequencing sample was made of naive CXCR3- CD8+ T cells from blood. Source of these receptors: a human donor in good health. Some clones in this sample may be carry-over from other donors' samples. Each CDR3 is given with its conserved first and last residue.

v_gene	j_gene	CDR3aa
TRBV27	TRBJ2-7	CASNPTGRFMGYEQYF
TRBV5-1	TRBJ2-7	CASRTGLAETYEQYF
TRBV28	TRBJ1-1	CASSKPGSGTEAFF
TRBV5-1	TRBJ1-2	CASSLDGPEGYGYTF
TRBV4-3	TRBJ1-2	CASSRETGLEGYTF
TRBV6-5	TRBJ2-7	CASSYGGGLREQYF
TRBV29-1	TRBJ2-1	CSGGQGAYNEQFF
TRBV5-4	TRBJ2-1	CASSPFRTYNEQFF
TRBV28	TRBJ1-1	CASWDSAMNTEAFF
TRBV4-1	TRBJ1-1	CASSHKQATEAFF
TRBV12-3/TRBV12-4	TRBJ2-7	CASSQAGASSYEQYF
TRBV30	TRBJ2-1	CAWSVGPGDNEQFF
TRBV27	TRBJ1-1	CASSLSGTGTEAFF
TRBV7-9	TRBJ1-2	CASSFSADSGAYGYTF
TRBV5-4	TRBJ2-3	CASSDGTSGRGADTQYF
TRBV5-4	TRBJ2-7	CASSSNNLAGGFYEQYF